This TCR beta chain originates from a study of control samples from healthy donors and cancer patients. TCRdb's table, derived via immunoSEQ multiplex PCR, lists solely in-frame clones and lacks some. The table lists roughly 120,000 clones, approximately 94% of them singletons, with 1.5% to 2% in the top ten. The sample consisted of PBMCs. This receptor was taken from a man aged 45 to 65 with head and neck cancer.

This CDR3 is CASSLAPGQGTDTQYF. The CDR3 region has the DNA TGTGCCAGCAGCTTAGCCCCGGGACAGGGGACAGATACGCAGTATTTT. The rearrangement uses TRBV7-2 and TRBJ2-3; 10 nucleotides line up with TRBD1. The trim removed 0 bases at V and 3 bases at J, leaving 3 bases unmatched. CDR1 is SGHTA and CDR2 is FQGNSA in the germline V gene. The CDR3 loop spans 16 amino acids.